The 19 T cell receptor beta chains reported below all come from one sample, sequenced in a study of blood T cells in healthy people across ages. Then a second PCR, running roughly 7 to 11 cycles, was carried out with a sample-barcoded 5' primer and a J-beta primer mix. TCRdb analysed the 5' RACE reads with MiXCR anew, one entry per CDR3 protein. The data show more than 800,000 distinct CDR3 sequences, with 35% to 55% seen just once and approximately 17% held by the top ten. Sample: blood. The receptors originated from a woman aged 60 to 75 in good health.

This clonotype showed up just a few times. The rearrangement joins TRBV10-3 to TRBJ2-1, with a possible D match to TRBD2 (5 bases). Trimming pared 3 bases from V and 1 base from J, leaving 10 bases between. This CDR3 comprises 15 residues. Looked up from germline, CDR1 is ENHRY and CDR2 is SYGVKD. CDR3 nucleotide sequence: TGTGCCATCAGTGATCCGGGAATTTCCTACAATGAGCAGTTCTTC. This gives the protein CAISDPGISYNEQFF.

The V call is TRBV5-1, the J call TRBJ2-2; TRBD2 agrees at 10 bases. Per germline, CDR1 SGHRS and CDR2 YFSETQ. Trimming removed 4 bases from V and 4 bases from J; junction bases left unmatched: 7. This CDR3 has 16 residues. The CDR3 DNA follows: TGCGCCAGCAGCGGCCTAGCGGGAGCGGGCACCGGGGAGCTGTTTTTT. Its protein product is CASSGLAGAGTGELFF. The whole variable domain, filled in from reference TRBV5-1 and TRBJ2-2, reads KAGVTQTPRYLIKTRGQQVTLSCSPISGHRSVSWYQQTPGQGLQFLFEYFSETQRNKGNFPGRFSGRQFSNSRSEMNVSTLELGDSALYLCASSGLAGAGTGELFFGEGSRLTVL.

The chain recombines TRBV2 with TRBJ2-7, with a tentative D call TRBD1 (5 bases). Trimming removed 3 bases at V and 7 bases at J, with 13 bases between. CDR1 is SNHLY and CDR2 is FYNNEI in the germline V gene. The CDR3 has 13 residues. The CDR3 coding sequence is TGTGCCAGCAGTGAGACAGTGGCCAGGGAGCAGTACTTC. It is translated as CASSETVAREQYF.

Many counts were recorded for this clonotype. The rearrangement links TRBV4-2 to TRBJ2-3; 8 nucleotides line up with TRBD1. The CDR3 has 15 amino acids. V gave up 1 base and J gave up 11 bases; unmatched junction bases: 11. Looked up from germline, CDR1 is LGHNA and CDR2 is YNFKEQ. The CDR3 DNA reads TGTGCCAGCAGCCAAGGGGCAGGGGGCAGAGTTGTGCAGTATTTT. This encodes CASSQGAGGRVVQYF.

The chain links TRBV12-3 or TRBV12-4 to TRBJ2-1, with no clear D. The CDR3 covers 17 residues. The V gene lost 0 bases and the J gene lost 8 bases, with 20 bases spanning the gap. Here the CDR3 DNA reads TGTGCCAGCAGTTTAGCGCCTTTCGGAACTTGGGGTTATGAGCAGTTCTTC. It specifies CASSLAPFGTWGYEQFF.

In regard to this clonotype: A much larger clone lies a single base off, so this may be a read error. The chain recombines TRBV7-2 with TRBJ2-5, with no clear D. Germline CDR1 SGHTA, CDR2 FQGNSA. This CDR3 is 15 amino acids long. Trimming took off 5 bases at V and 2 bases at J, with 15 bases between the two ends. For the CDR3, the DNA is TGTGCCAGCAGCCCGAAAGCATCCCCACAAGAGACCCAGTACTTC. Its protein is CASSPKASPQETQYF.

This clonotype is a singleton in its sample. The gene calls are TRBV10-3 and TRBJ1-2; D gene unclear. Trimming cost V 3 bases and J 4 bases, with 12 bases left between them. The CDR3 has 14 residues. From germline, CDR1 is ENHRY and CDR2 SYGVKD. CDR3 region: CAISEAGGGYGYTF. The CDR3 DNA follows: TGTGCCATCAGTGAAGCAGGAGGTGGCTATGGCTACACCTTC.

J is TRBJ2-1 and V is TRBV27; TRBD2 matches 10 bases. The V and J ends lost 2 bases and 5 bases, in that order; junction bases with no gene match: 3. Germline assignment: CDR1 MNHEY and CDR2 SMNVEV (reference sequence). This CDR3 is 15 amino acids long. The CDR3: CASSLTTSGHNEQFF. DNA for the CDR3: TGTGCCAGCAGTTTAACGACTAGCGGGCACAATGAGCAGTTCTTC.

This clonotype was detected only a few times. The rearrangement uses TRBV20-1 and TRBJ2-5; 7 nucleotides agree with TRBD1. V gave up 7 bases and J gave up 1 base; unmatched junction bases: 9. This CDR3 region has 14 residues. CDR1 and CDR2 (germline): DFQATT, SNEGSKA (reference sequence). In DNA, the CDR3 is TGCAGTGTTATAAACCGGGACAGCCAAGAGACCCAGTACTTC. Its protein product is CSVINRDSQETQYF.

The CDR3 DNA follows: TGTGCCAGTAGCCCATCCCTTGGACGGCGACTATACTACGAGCAGTACTTC. Its translation: CASSPSLGRRLYYEQYF. The gene calls are TRBV19 and TRBJ2-7; a weak D match, TRBD2 (5 bases). V lost 6 bases and J 3 bases, leaving 24 bases between the germline ends. This CDR3 is built from 17 residues. CDR1 and CDR2 from the germline V gene are LNHDA and SQIVND (reference sequence).

The CDR3 here is CATSRDRTARRGDTQYF. CDR3 nucleotide sequence: TGTGCCACCAGCAGAGATAGGACTGCGCGAAGAGGGGATACGCAGTATTTT. V gene TRBV15 combines with J gene TRBJ2-3; D is perhaps TRBD2 (5 bases). The CDR3 runs to 17 residues. Germline lookup yields CDR1 LNHNV and CDR2 YYDKDF (reference sequence). Trimming took off 0 bases at V and 6 bases at J, with 19 bases between the two ends.

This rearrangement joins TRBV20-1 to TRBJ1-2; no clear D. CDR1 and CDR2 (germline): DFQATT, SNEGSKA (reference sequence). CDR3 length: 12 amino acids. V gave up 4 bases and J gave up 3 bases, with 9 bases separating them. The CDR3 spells CSANDEYYGYTF. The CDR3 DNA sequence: TGCAGTGCTAACGATGAGTACTATGGCTACACCTTC.

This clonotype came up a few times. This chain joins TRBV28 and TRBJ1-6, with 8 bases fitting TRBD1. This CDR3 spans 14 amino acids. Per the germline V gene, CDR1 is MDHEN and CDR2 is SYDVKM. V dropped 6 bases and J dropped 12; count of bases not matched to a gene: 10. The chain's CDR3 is CASSLGQAEGPLHF. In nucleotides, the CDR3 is TGTGCCAGCAGCCTGGGACAGGCGGAGGGACCCCTCCACTTT. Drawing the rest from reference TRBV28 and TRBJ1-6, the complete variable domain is DVKVTQSSRYLVKRTGEKVFLECVQDMDHENMFWYRQDPGLGLRLIYFSYDVKMKEKGDIPEGYSVSREKKERFSLILESASTNQTSMYLCASSLGQAEGPLHFGNGTRLTVT.

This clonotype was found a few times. The CDR3 coding sequence is TGCAGTGGTCAGGGGGCGCGGGCCGGGGAGCTGTTTTTT. Its translation: CSGQGARAGELFF. The chain couples TRBV29-1 to TRBJ2-2, with TRBD1 identical over 8 bases. From germline, CDR1 is SQVTM and CDR2 ANQGSEA. The CDR3 is 13 residues long.

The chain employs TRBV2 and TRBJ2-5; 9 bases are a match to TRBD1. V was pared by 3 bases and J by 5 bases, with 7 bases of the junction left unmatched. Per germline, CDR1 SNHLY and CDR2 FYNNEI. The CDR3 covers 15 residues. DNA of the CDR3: TGTGCCAGCAGTGATTTAGGACAGGGGAGCGAGACCCAGTACTTC. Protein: CASSDLGQGSETQYF.

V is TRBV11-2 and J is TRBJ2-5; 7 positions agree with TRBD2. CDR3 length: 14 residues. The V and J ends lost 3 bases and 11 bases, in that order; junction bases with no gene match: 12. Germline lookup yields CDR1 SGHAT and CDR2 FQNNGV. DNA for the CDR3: TGTGCCAGCAGCTTCGCGGGACTAAGCAATGAGCAGTACTTC. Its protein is CASSFAGLSNEQYF.

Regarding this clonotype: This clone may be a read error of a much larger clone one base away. The CDR3 nucleotides are TGTGCCAGCAGCTTCTCAGGGTCTCATCCCTACGAGCAGTACTTC. Its translation: CASSFSGSHPYEQYF. V gene TRBV7-2 combines with J gene TRBJ2-7; perhaps TRBD1 as D (5 bases). CDR1 is SGHTA, CDR2 FQGNSA, per germline. Trimming stripped 3 bases from V and 2 bases from J, with 14 bases between. The CDR3 runs to 15 residues.

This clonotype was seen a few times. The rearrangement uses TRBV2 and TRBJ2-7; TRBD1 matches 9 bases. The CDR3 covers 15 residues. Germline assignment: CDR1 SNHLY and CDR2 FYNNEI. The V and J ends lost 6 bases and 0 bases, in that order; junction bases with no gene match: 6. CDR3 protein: CASSHTGGPSYEQYF. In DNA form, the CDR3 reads TGTGCCAGCAGCCACACAGGGGGCCCCTCCTACGAGCAGTACTTC.

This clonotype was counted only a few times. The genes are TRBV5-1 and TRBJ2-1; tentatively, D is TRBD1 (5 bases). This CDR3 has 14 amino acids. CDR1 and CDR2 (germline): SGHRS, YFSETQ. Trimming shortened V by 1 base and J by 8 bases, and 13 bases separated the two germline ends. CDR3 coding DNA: TGCGCCAGCAGCTTGTACAGGCCAGACGATGAGCAGTTCTTC. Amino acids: CASSLYRPDDEQFF.